The clone carrying this T cell receptor beta chain has a count of ten or more. Antigen specificity is unknown. Scientists made TCR beta libraries using quantitative 5'-RACE with molecular barcodes. TCRdb fed the 5' RACE reads into MiXCR, producing one record per CDR3 protein. The data show fewer than 550,000 distinct CDR3 sequences, approximately 5% seen once. The entry originates in a study of CD8 T cells in ankylosing spondylitis. With 1 base clipped from V and 2 bases from J, the junction kept 9 bases outside the gene matches. This CDR3 region has 17 residues. CDR1 DFQATT and CDR2 SNEGSKA come from the germline V gene (reference sequence). Study observations and caveats: Researchers reportedly found disease-linked clones significantly enriched in matched ankylosing spondylitis synovial fluid. Ankylosing spondylitis blood appeared to be characterized by a TCR beta motif of under ten highly homologous variants. Before this, some motif variants had been reported in reactive arthritis synovial fluid and blood. Those disease-linked clones were CD8+; they were also relatively rare in peripheral blood.

The sequenced sample consisted of blood, either unsorted or a sorted T cell fraction (not recorded which). This chain joins TRBV20-1 and TRBJ1-4, with 8 bases identical to TRBD1. The receptor's source is a male donor with ankylosing spondylitis. CDR3 residues: CSARVFGQGLTNEKLFF. Here the CDR3 DNA reads TGCAGTGCTAGAGTTTTCGGACAGGGTCTCACTAATGAAAAACTGTTTTTT.